One and the same sample provided the 20 T cell receptor beta chains below, sequenced in a study. TCRdb fed the 5' RACE reads into MiXCR, producing one record per CDR3 protein. The sample carries approximately 41,000 distinct CDR3 sequences, less than 35% recorded once. The specimen was memory CD4+ T cells sorted from a lymph node. This sample's subset: memory CD4+ T cells, CD4+CD45RO+CD25-. These receptor sequences come from a female donor with breast cancer.

At least ten counts were recorded for this clonotype. The chain carries TRBV5-1 and TRBJ1-1; D gene unclear. V was clipped by 3 bases and J by 5 bases, with 8 bases between them. CDR3 size: 12 residues. Germline lookup yields CDR1 SGHRS and CDR2 YFSETQ. The chain's CDR3 is CASSSSGTEAFF. CDR3 in DNA: TGCGCCAGCAGCTCCTCCGGGACTGAAGCTTTCTTT.

This rearrangement joins TRBV20-1 to TRBJ2-7, with D possibly TRBD2 on 6 matching bases. This CDR3 region has 13 residues. Between the trimmed V and J ends, which lost 6 bases and 0 bases, there was a span of 12 bases. Per germline, CDR1 DFQATT and CDR2 SNEGSKA (reference sequence). The CDR3, as DNA: TGCAGTGCCAGTGGGGACTCCTCCTACGAGCAGTACTTC. This encodes CSASGDSSYEQYF.

This clonotype came up a few times. V and J are TRBV27 and TRBJ1-4, with D perhaps matching TRBD1 (6 bases). The germline V gene has CDR1 MNHEY and CDR2 SMNVEV (reference sequence). CDR3 length: 11 amino acids. Trimming left V 10 bases short and J 10 bases short, with 13 bases between. CDR3 amino acids: CATHGGGKLFF. CDR3 coding DNA: TGTGCCACCCATGGAGGGGGAAAACTGTTTTTT.

This clonotype was seen just once. The junction departs from the called germline gene at one end, perhaps through a read error. The V and J genes are TRBV10-2 and TRBJ2-7; D possibly matches TRBD1 or TRBD2 (5 bases each). The germline V gene has CDR1 WSHSY and CDR2 SAAADI. The CDR3 is made up of 14 amino acids. CDR3 sequence (DNA): TGCGCCAGCAGTGAGTGGGGGAGAGTCTACGGGCAGTACTTC. Its translation is CASSEWGRVYGQYF.

This chain joins TRBV5-1 and TRBJ2-5, with a tentative D call TRBD2 (6 bases). Per germline, CDR1 SGHRS and CDR2 YFSETQ. The length of the CDR3 is 14 residues. V lost 4 bases, J lost 4 bases, and 14 bases lay in between. The CDR3, as DNA: TGCGCCAGCAGCCACAACCAGGGAGGAGAGACCCAGTACTTC. It specifies CASSHNQGGETQYF. Based on the CDR3 plus reference TRBV5-1 and TRBJ2-5, the full variable domain is KAGVTQTPRYLIKTRGQQVTLSCSPISGHRSVSWYQQTPGQGLQFLFEYFSETQRNKGNFPGRFSGRQFSNSRSEMNVSTLELGDSALYLCASSHNQGGETQYFGPGTRLLVL.

The chain joins TRBV28 to TRBJ2-7; no clear D. CDR1 is MDHEN, CDR2 SYDVKM, per germline. The V end lost 2 bases, the J end lost 7 bases, and 6 bases lay between the germline ends. The CDR3 is made up of 11 amino acids. CDR3 bases: TGTGCCAGCAGTTTAGTAGGTGAGCAGTACTTC. Residues: CASSLVGEQYF. Full variable domain (remainder filled in from reference TRBV28 and TRBJ2-7): DVKVTQSSRYLVKRTGEKVFLECVQDMDHENMFWYRQDPGLGLRLIYFSYDVKMKEKGDIPEGYSVSREKKERFSLILESASTNQTSMYLCASSLVGEQYFGPGTRLTVT.

Regarding this clonotype: At one of its ends the junction is not consistent with the germline gene, which may arise from a read error. This sequence joins TRBV7-7 and TRBJ2-7, with D unclear. Germline V gene lookup returns CDR1 SSHAT and CDR2 FNYEAQ (reference sequence). CDR3 length: 13 amino acids. The CDR3 bases are TGTGCTAGCAGCTCCCCCAGTGACTACGAGCAGTACTTC. Its translation is CASSSPSDYEQYF.

The V gene is TRBV4-3, the J gene TRBJ2-1, with 10 bases lining up with TRBD2. CDR3 length equals 15 residues. Germline V lookup: CDR1 LGHNA, CDR2 YSLEER. V was pared by 4 bases and J by 9 bases, with 9 bases of the junction left unmatched. CDR3 nucleotide sequence: TGCGCCAGCAGCCGGGGTAGCGGGAGGTACTTTGAGCAGTTCTTC. Translating it yields CASSRGSGRYFEQFF.

The chain links TRBV20-1 to TRBJ2-1, with TRBD2 matching 8 bases. Per germline, CDR1 DFQATT and CDR2 SNEGSKA (reference sequence). The CDR3 contains 15 residues. Germline trimming cut 5 bases from V and 3 bases from J; bases unmatched to any gene: 9. In DNA, the CDR3 is TGCAGTGCTCCAACCCCCGGGACTAGCTACAATGAGCAGTTCTTC. This gives the protein CSAPTPGTSYNEQFF.

The gene calls are TRBV7-9 and TRBJ2-7, with 8 bases matching TRBD1. The CDR3 is 14 amino acids. Trimming took 5 bases from V and 7 from J; bases not matched to a gene: 10. From germline, CDR1 is SEHNR and CDR2 FQNEAQ (reference sequence). In DNA, the CDR3 is TGTGCCAGCAGCCTAAGCAGCAGGGGGCGGGAGCAGTACTTC. It codes for CASSLSSRGREQYF.

This clonotype appeared a few times. V and J are TRBV27 and TRBJ2-7, with TRBD1 matching 8 bases. The CDR3 has 11 residues. From germline, CDR1 is MNHEY and CDR2 SMNVEV (reference sequence). The ends lost 9 bases at V and 4 bases at J; junction bases unmatched: 2. The CDR3 sequence: CASGQGYEQYF. CDR3 sequence (DNA): TGTGCCAGTGGACAGGGTTACGAGCAGTACTTC.

This clonotype was seen a few times. V usage is TRBV7-2 and J usage is TRBJ2-3; D is possibly TRBD1 or TRBD2 (5 bases each). The ends were cut back, 5 bases at V and 0 bases at J, with 12 bases in the middle. In germline, CDR1 is SGHTA, CDR2 FQGNSA. CDR3 length equals 15 residues. CDR3 nucleotide sequence: TGTGCCAGCAGCCCGGGACGAACTAGCACAGATACGCAGTATTTT. Translation: CASSPGRTSTDTQYF.

A word on this clonotype: An end of the junction does not agree with germline; a read error may underlie this. The chain couples TRBV12-5 to TRBJ2-1; the D call may be TRBD1 or TRBD2 (5 bases each). The CDR3 is 15 amino acids. In germline, CDR1 is LGHNT, CDR2 FRNRAP. The CDR3 DNA sequence: TGTGATAGTGGTTTGGGGACGCAGCAGGCGGATGAGCAGTTCTTC. Translation: CDSGLGTQQADEQFF.

This chain connects TRBV12-3 or TRBV12-4 to TRBJ2-3; 7 nucleotides align to TRBD1. V gave up 6 bases and J gave up 0 bases; unmatched junction bases: 6. This CDR3 is built from 15 residues. This chain's CDR3 is CASSRGQASTDTQYF. In nucleotides, the CDR3 is TGTGCCAGCAGCCGTGGACAGGCAAGCACAGATACGCAGTATTTT.

Worth noting for this clonotype: One end of the junction varies from germline; a read error may be responsible. The chain combines TRBV4-1 with TRBJ1-4; D is uncertain. The CDR3 is made up of 11 amino acids. Germline V gene lookup returns CDR1 MGHRA and CDR2 YSYEKL. The CDR3 nucleotides read TGCGCCAACAGCCAAGACGGAAAACTGCTTTTT. Translated, it gives CANSQDGKLLF.

This clonotype was seen only a few times. V gene TRBV28 combines with J gene TRBJ2-1; D is ambiguous. Trimming stripped 5 bases from V and 5 bases from J, with 13 bases between. CDR1 is MDHEN and CDR2 is SYDVKM in the germline V gene. The CDR3 consists of 14 residues. CDR3 amino acids: CASSNWPLNNEQFF. Written as DNA, the CDR3 is TGTGCCAGCAGTAACTGGCCCCTTAACAATGAGCAGTTCTTC.

This clonotype was detected only a few times. The V and J genes are TRBV28 and TRBJ2-3; D unclear. V was trimmed by 10 bases and J by 6 bases, leaving 20 bases between them. The V gene's germline CDR1 is MDHEN and CDR2 SYDVKM. This CDR3 spans 14 amino acids. The CDR3 here is CAISPVILSDTQYF. The CDR3 DNA reads TGTGCCATCTCCCCGGTCATACTGTCGGATACGCAGTATTTT.

The chain links TRBV27 to TRBJ2-1; TRBD1 agrees at 7 bases. There are 13 residues in the CDR3. The V segment lost 5 bases and the J segment 6 bases; nucleotides outside the gene matches: 4. CDR1 and CDR2 (germline): MNHEY, SMNVEV (reference sequence). CDR3 nucleotide sequence: TGTGCCAGCAGTGGGGGACAGCTCAATGAGCAGTTCTTC. Translation: CASSGGQLNEQFF.

This clonotype was seen only a few times. The gene calls are TRBV12-3 or TRBV12-4 and TRBJ2-7, with no clear D. V was pared by 6 bases and J by 5 bases, with 14 bases between. The CDR3 consists of 13 residues. CDR3 sequence reads: CASSPNEGHEQYF. In nucleotides, the CDR3 is TGTGCCAGCAGCCCGAACGAAGGCCACGAGCAGTACTTC.

As for this clonotype: This clone may be a read error of a much larger clone one base away. V usage is TRBV12-3 or TRBV12-4 and J usage is TRBJ2-2, with D uncertain. The CDR3 loop spans 15 amino acids. The V end lost 3 bases, the J end lost 2 bases, and 10 bases lay between the germline ends. CDR3 nucleotides: TGTGCCAGCAGTTTGGGGAACTTTAACACCGGGGAGCTGTTTTTT. Translated, it gives CASSLGNFNTGELFF.